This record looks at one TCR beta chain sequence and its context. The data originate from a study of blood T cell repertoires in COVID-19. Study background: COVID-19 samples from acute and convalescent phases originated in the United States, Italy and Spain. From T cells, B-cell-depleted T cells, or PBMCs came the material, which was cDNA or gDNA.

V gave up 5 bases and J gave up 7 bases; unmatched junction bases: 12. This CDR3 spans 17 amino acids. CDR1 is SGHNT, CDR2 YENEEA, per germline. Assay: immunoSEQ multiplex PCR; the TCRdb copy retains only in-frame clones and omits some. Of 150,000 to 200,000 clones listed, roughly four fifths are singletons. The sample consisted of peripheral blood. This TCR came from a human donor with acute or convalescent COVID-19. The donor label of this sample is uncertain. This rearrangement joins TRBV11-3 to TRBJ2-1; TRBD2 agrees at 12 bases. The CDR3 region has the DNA TGTGCCAGCAGCCGCGGGGCTAGCGGGAGGGCGGGGAATGAGCAGTTCTTC. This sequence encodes CASSRGASGRAGNEQFF.